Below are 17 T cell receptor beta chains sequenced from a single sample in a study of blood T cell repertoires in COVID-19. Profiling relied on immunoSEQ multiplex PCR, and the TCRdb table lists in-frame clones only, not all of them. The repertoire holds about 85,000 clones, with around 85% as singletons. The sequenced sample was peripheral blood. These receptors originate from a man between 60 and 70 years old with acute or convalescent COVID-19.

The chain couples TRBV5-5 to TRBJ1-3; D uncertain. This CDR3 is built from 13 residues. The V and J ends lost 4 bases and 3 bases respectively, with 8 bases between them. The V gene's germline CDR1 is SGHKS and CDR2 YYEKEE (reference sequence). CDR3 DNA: TGTGCCAGCAGCCGGGAGGTTGGAAACACCATATATTTT. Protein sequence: CASSREVGNTIYF. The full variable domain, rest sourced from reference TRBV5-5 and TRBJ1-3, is DAGVTQSPTHLIKTRGQQVTLRCSPISGHKSVSWYQQVLGQGPQFIFQYYEKEERGRGNFPDRFSARQFPNYSSELNVNALLLGDSALYLCASSREVGNTIYFGEGSWLTVV.

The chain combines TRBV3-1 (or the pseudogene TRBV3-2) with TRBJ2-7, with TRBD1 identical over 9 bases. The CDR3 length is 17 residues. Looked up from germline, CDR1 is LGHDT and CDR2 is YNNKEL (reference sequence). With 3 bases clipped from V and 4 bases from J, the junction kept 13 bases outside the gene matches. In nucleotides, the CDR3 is TGTGCCAGCAGCCAGGATCGGACAGGGGAGGTATGGTACGAGCAGTACTTC. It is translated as CASSQDRTGEVWYEQYF.

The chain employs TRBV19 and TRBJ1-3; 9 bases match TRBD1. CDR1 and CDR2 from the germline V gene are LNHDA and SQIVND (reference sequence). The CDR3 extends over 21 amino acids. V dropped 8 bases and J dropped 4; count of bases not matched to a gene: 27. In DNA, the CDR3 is TGTGCCAGTTCCCCGCGGGGAGGGACAGGGACGCTTTTGGGTACGGGAAACACCATATATTTT. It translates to CASSPRGGTGTLLGTGNTIYF.

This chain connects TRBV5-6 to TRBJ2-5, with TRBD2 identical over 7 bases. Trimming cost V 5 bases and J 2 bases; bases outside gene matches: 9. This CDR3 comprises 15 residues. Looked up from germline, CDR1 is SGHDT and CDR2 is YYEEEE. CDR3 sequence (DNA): TGTGCCAGCAGTGTCGATGCGGGGGTTCAAGAGACCCAGTACTTC. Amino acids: CASSVDAGVQETQYF.

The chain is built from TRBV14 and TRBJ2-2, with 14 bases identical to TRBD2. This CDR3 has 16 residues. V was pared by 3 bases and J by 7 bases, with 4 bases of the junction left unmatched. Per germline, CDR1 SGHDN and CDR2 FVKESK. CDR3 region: CASSQGLAGVIGELFF. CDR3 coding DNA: TGTGCCAGCAGCCAGGGACTAGCGGGGGTCATCGGGGAGCTGTTTTTT.

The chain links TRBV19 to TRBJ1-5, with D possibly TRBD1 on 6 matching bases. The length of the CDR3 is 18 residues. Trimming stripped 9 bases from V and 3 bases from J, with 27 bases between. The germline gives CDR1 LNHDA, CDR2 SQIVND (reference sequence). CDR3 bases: TGTGCCAGCGCGGACAGCCCGTTATGGAGGTTGGACAATCAGCCCCAGCATTTT. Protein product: CASADSPLWRLDNQPQHF. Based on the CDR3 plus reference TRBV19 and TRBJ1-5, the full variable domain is DGGITQSPKYLFRKEGQNVTLSCEQNLNHDAMYWYRQDPGQGLRLIYYSQIVNDFQKGDIAEGYSVSREKKESFPLTVTSAQKNPTAFYLCASADSPLWRLDNQPQHFGDGTRLSIL.

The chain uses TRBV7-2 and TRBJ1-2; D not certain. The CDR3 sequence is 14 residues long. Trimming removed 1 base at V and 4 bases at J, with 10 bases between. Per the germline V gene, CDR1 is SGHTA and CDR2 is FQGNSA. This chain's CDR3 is CASSLGGGSYGYTF. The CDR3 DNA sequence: TGTGCCAGCAGCTTAGGGGGAGGGAGCTATGGCTACACCTTC.

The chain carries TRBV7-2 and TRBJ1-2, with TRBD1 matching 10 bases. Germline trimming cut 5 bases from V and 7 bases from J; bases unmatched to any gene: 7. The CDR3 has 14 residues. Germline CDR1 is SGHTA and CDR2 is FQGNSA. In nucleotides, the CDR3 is TGTGCCAGCAGCCTGGGACAGGGGTCTGGTGGCTACACCTTC. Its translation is CASSLGQGSGGYTF.

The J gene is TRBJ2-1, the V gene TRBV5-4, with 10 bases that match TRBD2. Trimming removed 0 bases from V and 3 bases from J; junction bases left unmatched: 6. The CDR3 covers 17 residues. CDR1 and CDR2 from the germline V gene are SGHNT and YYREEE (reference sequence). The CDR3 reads CASSLVGLAGDYNEQFF. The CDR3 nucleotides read TGTGCCAGCAGCTTGGTGGGCCTAGCGGGGGACTACAATGAGCAGTTCTTC.

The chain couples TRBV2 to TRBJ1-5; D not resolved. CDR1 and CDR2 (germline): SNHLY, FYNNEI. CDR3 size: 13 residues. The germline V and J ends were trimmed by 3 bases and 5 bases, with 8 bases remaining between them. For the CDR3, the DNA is TGTGCCAGCAGTGAGGAGGGATATCAGCCCCAGCATTTT. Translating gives CASSEEGYQPQHF.

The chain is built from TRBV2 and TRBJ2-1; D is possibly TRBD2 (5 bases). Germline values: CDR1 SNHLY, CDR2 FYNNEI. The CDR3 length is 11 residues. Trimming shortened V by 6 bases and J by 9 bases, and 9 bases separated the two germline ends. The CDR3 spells CASRRESEQFF. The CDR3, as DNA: TGTGCCAGCAGGAGGGAGTCTGAGCAGTTCTTC.

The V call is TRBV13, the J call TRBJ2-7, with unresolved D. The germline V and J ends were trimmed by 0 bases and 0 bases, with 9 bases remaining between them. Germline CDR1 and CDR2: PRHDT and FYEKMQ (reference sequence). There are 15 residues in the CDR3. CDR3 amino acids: CASSLGLALSYEQYF. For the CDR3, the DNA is TGTGCCAGCAGCTTAGGCTTAGCTCTCTCCTACGAGCAGTACTTC.

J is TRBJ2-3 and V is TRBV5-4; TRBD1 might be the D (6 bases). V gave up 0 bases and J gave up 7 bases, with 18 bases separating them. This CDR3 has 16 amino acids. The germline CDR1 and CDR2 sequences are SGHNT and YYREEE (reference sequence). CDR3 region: CASSLGSGGSSYTQYF. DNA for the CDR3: TGTGCCAGCAGCTTGGGTAGTGGGGGCTCCTCGTATACGCAGTATTTT.

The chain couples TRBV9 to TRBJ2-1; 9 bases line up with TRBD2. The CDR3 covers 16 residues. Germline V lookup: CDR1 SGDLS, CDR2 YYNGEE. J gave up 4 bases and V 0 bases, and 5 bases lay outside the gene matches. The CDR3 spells CASSVVSAGGYNEQFF. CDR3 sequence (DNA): TGTGCCAGCAGCGTAGTGTCAGCGGGGGGATACAATGAGCAGTTCTTC.

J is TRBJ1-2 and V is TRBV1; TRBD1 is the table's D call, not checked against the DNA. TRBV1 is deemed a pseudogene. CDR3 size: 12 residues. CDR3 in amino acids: CTSSGARYGYTF. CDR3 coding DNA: TGCACCAGCAGTGGGGCCCGCTATGGCTACACCTTC.

In nucleotides, the CDR3 is TGTGCCAGCAGTTACTCAAATCGGGGGAGCTCCTACGAGCAGTACTTC. Protein product: CASSYSNRGSSYEQYF. The rearrangement joins TRBV6-5 to TRBJ2-7, with D maybe TRBD2 (6 bases). V shed 0 bases and J shed 0 bases, with 12 bases lying between them. The CDR3 sequence is 16 residues long. Germline V gene sequence: CDR1 MNHEY, CDR2 SVGAGI.

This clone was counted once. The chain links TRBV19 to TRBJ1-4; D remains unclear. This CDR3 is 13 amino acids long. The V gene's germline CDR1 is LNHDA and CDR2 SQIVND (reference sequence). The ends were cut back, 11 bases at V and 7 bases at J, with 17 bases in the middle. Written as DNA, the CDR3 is TGTGCCTCGAAGGTACGGGAGAGTGAAAAACTGTTTTTT. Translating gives CASKVRESEKLFF.